Detailed here is one TCR beta chain. Its antigen is still unknown. Here immunoSEQ multiplex PCR was the method, and the copy in TCRdb shows in-frame clones only, minus some. The sample records a few hundred thousand clones, 50% to 75% being singletons. Per the germline V gene, CDR1 is SGHRS and CDR2 is YFSETQ. V was cut by 0 bases and J by 7 bases, with 10 bases left in between. The CDR3 loop spans 14 amino acids. The data originate from a study of shared clonotypes between healthy human individuals. Study outcomes and limitations: Sharing across four donors was highest in naive CD4 (about 5%) and lowest in memory CD8 (around 0.4%).

The sequence was collected from a man aged 25 to 45 in good health. The source material was memory CD4+ T cells sorted from blood. Subset here: CD45RA-negative fraction. This chain links TRBV5-1 with TRBJ1-4, with unresolved D. CDR3 sequence reads: CASSLAGAFEKLFF. CDR3 coding DNA: TGCGCCAGCAGCTTGGCGGGTGCCTTTGAAAAACTGTTTTTT.